These T cell receptor beta chains were read from a single sample in a study of blood T cells in healthy people across ages. From the 5' RACE reads, TCRdb called clonotypes with MiXCR, one entry per CDR3 protein. This table holds some 900,000 distinct CDR3 sequences, more than 25% found once. Sequenced input: blood. These receptors came from a woman of 80 years or more in good health. The CDR3 runs from the conserved cysteine through the conserved F or W. A D gene is named only where the DNA matches it firmly. Not all rows give a size; the values are once, few, many and, for expanded clones, a class.

d_call clone_size j_call v_call cdr3_aa cdr3_nt
NA NA TRBJ2-7 TRBV5-1 CASSWGAGDERYF TGCGCCAGCAGCTGGGGGGCAGGGGACGAGCGGTACTTC
NA many TRBJ2-3 TRBV29-1 CSACRDRTDTQYF TGCAGCGCTTGCAGGGATCGCACAGATACGCAGTATTTT
TRBD1 many TRBJ1-2 TRBV29-1 CSVGDREGANYGYTF TGCAGCGTTGGGGACAGGGAGGGTGCTAACTATGGCTACACCTTC
NA many TRBJ2-1 TRBV20-1 CSASRDYEQFF TGCAGTGCTAGCCGTGATTATGAGCAGTTCTTC
NA NA TRBJ2-5 TRBV27 CASRNQGGEQYF TGTGCCAGCCGTAACCAGGGCGGGGAGCAGTACTTC
NA NA TRBJ1-2 TRBV28 CASSPEAALWGGHTF TGTGCCAGCAGCCCCGAGGCCGCTTTGTGGGGTGGCCACACCTTC
NA few TRBJ2-3 TRBV10-3 CAISEWRGTDTQYF TGTGCCATCAGTGAGTGGCGGGGCACAGATACGCAGTATTTT
NA NA TRBJ2-7 TRBV7-2 CASSLKTSYEQYF TGTGCCAGCAGCTTAAAAACTTCCTACGAGCAGTACTTC
NA NA TRBJ2-7 TRBV27 CASSLRVYGYEQYF TGTGCCAGCAGTTTAAGAGTCTACGGTTACGAGCAGTACTTC
NA many TRBJ2-3 TRBV20-1 CSAERSDTQYF TGCAGTGCCGAGCGATCAGATACGCAGTATTTT
NA NA TRBJ1-1 TRBV24-1 CATSERVNTEAFF TGTGCCACCAGTGAAAGGGTCAACACTGAAGCTTTCTTT
NA NA TRBJ1-2 TRBV12-3/TRBV12-4 CASSFVAGAVVGYTF TGTGCCAGCAGTTTTGTTGCAGGGGCTGTTGTTGGCTACACCTTC